Below are 28 T cell receptor beta chains sequenced from a single sample in a study of T cells in localized non-small cell lung cancer. TCRdb's copy holds only in-frame clones and misses some; the assay was immunoSEQ multiplex PCR. The sample comprises under 60,000 clones, 86% of which are singletons, and 15% to 20% rests with the top ten. The sequences come from peripheral blood, collected before any cancer treatment. The receptors derive from a male donor older than 55 with stage III squamous cell lung carcinoma.

The gene calls are TRBV5-1 and TRBJ2-7; D is undetermined. Deletions cut 0 bases from V and 3 bases from J, with 10 bases between. The CDR3 covers 14 residues. Germline V gene data show CDR1 as SGHRS and CDR2 as YFSETQ. The CDR3 loop is CASSLVAAGYEQYF. The CDR3, as DNA: TGCGCCAGCAGCTTGGTCGCGGCAGGCTACGAGCAGTACTTC.

The chain joins TRBV7-9 to TRBJ2-2; the match to TRBD1 covers 8 bases. From germline, CDR1 is SEHNR and CDR2 FQNEAQ (reference sequence). The junction had 7 bases not matched to a gene; V was cut back by 8 bases and J by 8 bases. The CDR3 is 13 amino acids. This CDR3 reads CASWGTGGGELFF. Here the CDR3 DNA reads TGTGCCAGCTGGGGGACAGGTGGAGGGGAGCTGTTTTTT.

This clone came up a few times. The chain couples TRBV7-9 to TRBJ1-5; D might be TRBD1 (5 bases). This CDR3 region has 13 residues. Germline V CDR1 and CDR2: SEHNR, FQNEAQ (reference sequence). V shed 5 bases and J shed 4 bases, with 9 bases lying between them. The CDR3: CASSQGQNQPQHF. CDR3 sequence (DNA): TGTGCCAGCAGCCAAGGACAAAATCAGCCCCAGCATTTT.

V gene TRBV29-1 combines with J gene TRBJ1-4, with unresolved D. The CDR3 is made up of 13 amino acids. Germline CDR1 and CDR2: SQVTM and ANQGSEA. V lost 6 bases and J lost 7, with 15 bases in between. The DNA for the CDR3 is TGCAGCGTCGCACAAGGGAACGGTGAAAAACTGTTTTTT. This codes for CSVAQGNGEKLFF.

This chain connects TRBV5-1 to TRBJ1-1, with D perhaps TRBD1 (5 bases). Per germline, CDR1 SGHRS and CDR2 YFSETQ. The V end was cut by 4 bases, the J end by 4 bases, with 17 bases between. The CDR3 contains 15 residues. The CDR3 protein is CASSTQGLGLTEAFF. Written as DNA, the CDR3 is TGCGCCAGCAGCACCCAGGGACTGGGTCTCACTGAAGCTTTCTTT.

The chain recombines TRBV9 with TRBJ2-7, with 8 positions matching TRBD1. There are 13 residues in the CDR3. The V segment lost 4 bases and the J segment 7 bases; nucleotides outside the gene matches: 7. CDR1 SGDLS and CDR2 YYNGEE come from the germline V gene. The CDR3 DNA follows: TGTGCCAGCAGCCCGACAGGGGAGTGGGAGCAGTACTTC. Amino acids: CASSPTGEWEQYF.

With regard to this clone: The CDR3 does not end in the conserved phenylalanine or tryptophan, so this is likely a read error. The rearrangement links TRBV5-6 to TRBJ1-2; D possibly corresponds to TRBD1 (5 bases). The V and J ends lost 2 bases and 6 bases respectively, with 11 bases between them. Germline V gene data show CDR1 as SGHDT and CDR2 as YYEEEE. The CDR3 contains 13 residues. CDR3 nucleotide sequence: TGTGCCAGCAGCTTCAAGGGGAACGATGGCTACACCCTC. This translates into CASSFKGNDGYTL.

The CDR3 sequence is CAWSVGSGNTIYF. The CDR3 DNA sequence: TGTGCCTGGAGTGTGGGGTCTGGAAACACCATATATTTT. The genes are TRBV30 and TRBJ1-3, with unresolved D. V shed 0 bases and J shed 1 base, with 4 bases lying between them. This CDR3 comprises 13 residues. CDR1 and CDR2 from the germline V gene are GTSNPN and SVGIG (reference sequence).

The CDR3 region is CASTPAGDGGKQFF. In nucleotides, the CDR3 is TGTGCCAGTACTCCTGCGGGAGATGGAGGGAAGCAGTTCTTC. The chain combines TRBV19 with TRBJ2-1; 7 nucleotides line up with TRBD2. In germline, CDR1 is LNHDA, CDR2 SQIVND (reference sequence). The CDR3 consists of 14 residues. The V segment lost 7 bases and the J segment 11 bases; nucleotides outside the gene matches: 14.

J is TRBJ1-2 and V is TRBV7-9; D ambiguous. The CDR3 totals 12 residues. The germline V and J ends were trimmed by 0 bases and 4 bases, with 3 bases remaining between them. The germline CDR1 and CDR2 sequences are SEHNR and FQNEAQ (reference sequence). The CDR3 sequence: CASSLAGYGYTF. The CDR3 coding sequence is TGTGCCAGCAGCTTAGCAGGCTATGGCTACACCTTC.

This chain links TRBV12-5 with TRBJ2-3; the D is unclear. The CDR3 consists of 13 residues. Germline assignment: CDR1 LGHNT and CDR2 FRNRAP. Trimming removed 2 bases at V and 1 base at J, with 4 bases between. The CDR3 sequence is CASGLSGTDTQYF. The CDR3 nucleotides are TGTGCTAGTGGTTTGTCCGGCACAGATACGCAGTATTTT.

The chain employs TRBV19 and TRBJ1-1; unclear D gene. Per germline, CDR1 LNHDA and CDR2 SQIVND (reference sequence). V was cut by 3 bases and J by 4 bases, with 15 bases left in between. This CDR3 has 15 amino acids. DNA of the CDR3: TGTGCCAGTAGTATTCAGACGAACTTCGGCACTGAAGCTTTCTTT. Its translation is CASSIQTNFGTEAFF.

This chain connects TRBV4-2 to TRBJ2-5; D not certain. The DNA end is a closer match to TRBJ2-7, so the J assignment may be wrong. Per germline, CDR1 LGHNA and CDR2 YNFKEQ. This CDR3 region has 11 residues. CDR3 coding DNA: TGTGCCAGCAGGGGTAGCCACGAGCAGTACTTC. This encodes CASRGSHEQYF.

This chain links TRBV7-3 with TRBJ2-1; D unresolved. Germline-derived CDR1 and CDR2 are SGHTA and FQGTGA. The CDR3 totals 15 residues. Trimming shortened V by 2 bases and J by 4 bases, and 12 bases separated the two germline ends. CDR3 loop: CASSLGFGAYNEQFF. In DNA, the CDR3 is TGTGCCAGCAGCTTAGGTTTTGGAGCGTACAATGAGCAGTTCTTC.

The V and J genes are TRBV7-2 and TRBJ1-3, with a tentative D call TRBD1 (6 bases). The germline gives CDR1 SGHTA, CDR2 FQGNSA. The ends were cut back, 1 base at V and 0 bases at J, with 10 bases in the middle. The CDR3 totals 16 residues. CDR3 sequence (DNA): TGTGCCAGCAGCTTAGTCGGGGGCCCCTCTGGAAACACCATATATTTT. Encoded protein: CASSLVGGPSGNTIYF.

The rearrangement links TRBV6-6 to TRBJ1-5; D is ambiguous. The CDR3 length is 15 residues. Germline values: CDR1 MNHNY, CDR2 SVGAGI (reference sequence). Trimming cost V 7 bases and J 0 bases, with 13 bases left between them. The CDR3 bases are TGTGCCAGCACCAAACTCGACACTAGCAATCAGCCCCAGCATTTT. Amino acids: CASTKLDTSNQPQHF.

This chain joins TRBV4-1 and TRBJ2-5; 10 bases align to TRBD2. The better agreement between TRBJ2-7 and the DNA end casts doubt on the J call. The CDR3 spans 18 residues. The germline V gene has CDR1 MGHRA and CDR2 YSYEKL. The CDR3, as DNA: TGCGCCAGCAGCCAAGAGTCACAAGCGGGAGGGCCAAGGAGCGAGCAGTACTTC. Its protein is CASSQESQAGGPRSEQYF.

The chain is built from TRBV6-5 and TRBJ1-5; D gene uncertain. The CDR3 loop spans 14 amino acids. Looked up from germline, CDR1 is MNHEY and CDR2 is SVGAGI. The V end lost 2 bases, the J end lost 5 bases, and 10 bases lay between the germline ends. DNA for the CDR3: TGTGCCAGCAGTTACACTGTGTCAGATCAGCCCCAGCATTTT. It yields the protein CASSYTVSDQPQHF.

This clone has more than one count but fewer than ten. The chain uses TRBV7-3 and TRBJ2-1, with D perhaps assigned TRBD1 or TRBD2 (5 bases each). The CDR3 has 13 residues. Germline-derived CDR1 and CDR2 are SGHTA and FQGTGA. Between the trimmed V and J ends, which lost 5 bases and 5 bases, there was a span of 10 bases. CDR3 region: CASSEGPDNEQFF. Here the CDR3 DNA reads TGTGCCAGCAGCGAGGGGCCGGACAATGAGCAGTTCTTC.

The rearrangement joins TRBV28 to TRBJ1-5; D gene unclear. Trimming took off 6 bases at V and 5 bases at J, with 17 bases between the two ends. CDR3 size: 15 residues. Per the germline V gene, CDR1 is MDHEN and CDR2 is SYDVKM. CDR3 nucleotide sequence: TGTGCCAGCAGCCTAAGGGCGGATCTGTATCAGCCCCAGCATTTT. Protein product: CASSLRADLYQPQHF. The full variable domain, its missing parts supplied by reference TRBV28 and TRBJ1-5, is DVKVTQSSRYLVKRTGEKVFLECVQDMDHENMFWYRQDPGLGLRLIYFSYDVKMKEKGDIPEGYSVSREKKERFSLILESASTNQTSMYLCASSLRADLYQPQHFGDGTRLSIL.

V is TRBV23-1 and J is TRBJ2-4; D unresolved. TRBV23-1 has ORF status, its function being uncertain. Trimming removed 0 bases from V and 1 base from J, with 13 bases in between. This CDR3 has 17 amino acids. The CDR3 DNA sequence: TGCGCCAGCAGTCAATCGCGTAGTCCCCAGGCCAAAAACATTCAGTACTTC. Amino acids: CASSQSRSPQAKNIQYF.

This clone was recorded a few times. The chain carries TRBV5-4 and TRBJ1-1, with 7 nucleotides matching TRBD1. Per the germline V gene, CDR1 is SGHNT and CDR2 is YYREEE (reference sequence). With V trimmed by 1 base and J by 5 bases, 11 bases remained unmatched. This CDR3 contains 16 residues. DNA for the CDR3: TGTGCCAGCAGCTTGTCCACGAGGGGGCGAGATACTGAAGCTTTCTTT. This sequence encodes CASSLSTRGRDTEAFF.

This rearrangement joins TRBV5-1 to TRBJ2-2; D gene ambiguous. Germline V gene sequence: CDR1 SGHRS, CDR2 YFSETQ. The CDR3 has 14 amino acids. Deletions cut 2 bases from V and 4 bases from J, with 9 bases between. The CDR3 coding sequence is TGCGCCAGCAGCTTAATAAGGCCCACCGGGGAGCTGTTTTTT. This gives the protein CASSLIRPTGELFF.

The chain combines TRBV30 with TRBJ1-2; possible D gene TRBD1, 5 bases. In germline, CDR1 is GTSNPN, CDR2 SVGIG (reference sequence). V lost 5 bases to trimming and J lost 4 bases, with 17 bases between them. The CDR3 runs to 14 residues. The CDR3 DNA reads TGTGCCTGGTCCCACAACCTGGGGGTCTATGGCTACACCTTC. As protein: CAWSHNLGVYGYTF.

The chain is built from TRBV5-4 and TRBJ2-3, with D uncertain. Per germline, CDR1 SGHNT and CDR2 YYREEE (reference sequence). V gave up 4 bases and J gave up 6 bases, with 12 bases separating them. This CDR3 spans 13 amino acids. For the CDR3, the DNA is TGTGCCAGCAGCCACCCCGGGCGGGATACGCAGTATTTT. Protein product: CASSHPGRDTQYF.

This sequence joins TRBV5-1 and TRBJ1-1; 9 positions match TRBD1. J lost 3 bases, V lost 4 bases, and 4 bases had no gene match. CDR3 size: 14 residues. The germline V gene encodes CDR1 SGHRS and CDR2 YFSETQ. CDR3 protein: CASSRTGEDTEAFF. In DNA, the CDR3 is TGCGCCAGCAGCCGGACAGGGGAAGACACTGAAGCTTTCTTT.

This rearrangement joins TRBV5-4 to TRBJ2-5; 8 bases map to TRBD1. Per germline, CDR1 SGHNT and CDR2 YYREEE (reference sequence). This CDR3 comprises 15 residues. The trim removed 4 bases at V and 5 bases at J, leaving 10 bases unmatched. CDR3 coding DNA: TGTGCCAGCAGCCCGGACAGGGTATCCCAGGAGACCCAGTACTTC. Protein: CASSPDRVSQETQYF.

The chain has TRBV5-8 and TRBJ2-5, with 7 nucleotides matching TRBD1. Germline values: CDR1 SGHTS, CDR2 YDEGEE. The CDR3 runs 13 residues. Trimming at V came to 4 bases and at J to 4 bases, leaving 4 bases not matched to a gene. CDR3 sequence (DNA): TGTGCCAGCAGCCGGGACAGAGGAGAGACCCAGTACTTC. Protein sequence: CASSRDRGETQYF.